This TCR beta chain was documented in a study of blood T cell repertoires in COVID-19. As for the study in general: Specimens from acute and convalescent COVID-19 originated in the United States, Italy and Spain. From T cells, B-cell-depleted T cells, or PBMCs came the material, which was cDNA or gDNA.

Germline assignment: CDR1 LGHDT and CDR2 YNNKEL (reference sequence). The CDR3 length is 14 residues. V was pared by 3 bases and J by 3 bases, with 4 bases of the junction left unmatched. Original processing notes: The authors estimated nucleated cell counts from reference gene primer amplification. Sequencing was performed with immunoSEQ multiplex PCR; in TCRdb, only in-frame clones are kept and a portion is missing. V and J calls and clone size come straight from that table; D and trimming were deduced from the DNA. The sample contains about 60,000 clones, about 80% of which appear only once. The sample comprised peripheral blood. This chain links TRBV3-1 (or the pseudogene TRBV3-2) with TRBJ1-2, with 7 bases identical to TRBD1. This TCR was recovered from a man between 60 and 75 years old with acute or convalescent COVID-19. This chain's CDR3 is CASSQRQGDYGYTF. CDR3 coding DNA: TGTGCCAGCAGCCAGCGACAGGGTGACTATGGCTACACCTTC.